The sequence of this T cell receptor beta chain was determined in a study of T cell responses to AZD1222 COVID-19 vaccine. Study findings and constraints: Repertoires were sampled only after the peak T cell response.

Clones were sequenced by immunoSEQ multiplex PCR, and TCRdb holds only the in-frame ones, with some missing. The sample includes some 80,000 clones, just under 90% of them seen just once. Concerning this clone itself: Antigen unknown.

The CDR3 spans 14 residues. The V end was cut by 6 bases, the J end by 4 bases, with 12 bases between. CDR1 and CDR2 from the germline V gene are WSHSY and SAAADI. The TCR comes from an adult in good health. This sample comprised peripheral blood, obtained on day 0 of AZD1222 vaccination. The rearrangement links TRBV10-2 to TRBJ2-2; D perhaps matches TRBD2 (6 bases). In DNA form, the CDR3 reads TGCGCCAGCAGGGTCGGGGGTAGCACCGGGGAGCTGTTTTTT. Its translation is CASRVGGSTGELFF.